This TCR beta chain was observed in a study of blood T cell repertoires in COVID-19. In germline, CDR1 is SGHVS, CDR2 FQNEAQ. Between the trimmed V and J ends, which lost 2 bases and 6 bases, there was a span of 23 bases. The CDR3 is 18 amino acids. Produced via immunoSEQ multiplex PCR; TCRdb's table is partial and in-frame only. The sample carries about 210,000 clones, almost 85% recorded once. This clone has just one count. Sequencing was done on a sample of peripheral blood. The clonotype comes from a woman between 65 and 79 years old with COVID-19, enrolled during active disease. The chain couples TRBV7-8 to TRBJ1-5, with D perhaps matching TRBD1 (6 bases). CDR3 sequence: CASSLSYGPGQFGQPQHF. Here the CDR3 DNA reads TGTGCCAGCAGCTTAAGCTACGGCCCTGGACAGTTTGGTCAGCCCCAGCATTTT.